These T cell receptor beta chains were read from a single sample in a study of T cell responses to AZD1222 COVID-19 vaccine. Clones were sequenced by immunoSEQ multiplex PCR, and TCRdb holds only the in-frame ones, with some missing. The sample has 95,000 to 100,000 clones, almost 90% seen once; the top ten hold about a quarter. This specimen consisted of peripheral blood, obtained on day 0 of AZD1222 vaccination. All receptors come from an adult in good health. The CDR3 runs from the conserved cysteine through the conserved F or W. Each record gives: D gene, J gene, V gene, clone size, CDR3 DNA, CDR3 protein. The D gene is left open where the match is weak. Expanded clones get a size class; other rows say once, few or many, or leave the size out.

D gene: .
J gene: TRBJ2-1
V gene: TRBV30
clone size: once
CDR3 DNA: TGTGCCTCCCCTCTAGAGTACAATGAGCAGTTCTTC
CDR3 protein: CASPLEYNEQFF

D gene: TRBD2
J gene: TRBJ2-7
V gene: TRBV2
clone size: .
CDR3 DNA: TGTGCCAGCAGTGATGACTACGGGAGGGAGCAGTACTTC
CDR3 protein: CASSDDYGREQYF

D gene: TRBD2
J gene: TRBJ2-5
V gene: TRBV27
clone size: .
CDR3 DNA: TGTGCCAGCAGCCGGACTAGCGGGAGGGCCTGGGGGACCCAGTACTTC
CDR3 protein: CASSRTSGRAWGTQYF

D gene: .
J gene: TRBJ2-2
V gene: TRBV5-4
clone size: .
CDR3 DNA: TGTGCCAGCAGCTCCAAGGACAGGAACACCGGGGAGCTGTTTTTT
CDR3 protein: CASSSKDRNTGELFF

D gene: TRBD1
J gene: TRBJ2-1
V gene: TRBV27
clone size: .
CDR3 DNA: TGTGCCAGCAGCCGCGACAGGGGGCTTACCAAGGCGGACAATGAGCAGTTCTTC
CDR3 protein: CASSRDRGLTKADNEQFF

D gene: .
J gene: TRBJ2-3
V gene: TRBV7-2
clone size: .
CDR3 DNA: TGTGCCAGCAGCCCCAAACGGGGCTCTGGCACAGATACGCAGTATTTT
CDR3 protein: CASSPKRGSGTDTQYF

D gene: .
J gene: TRBJ2-5
V gene: TRBV24-1
clone size: .
CDR3 DNA: TGTGCCACCAGTGTCGGAGAGACCCAGTACTTC
CDR3 protein: CATSVGETQYF

D gene: .
J gene: TRBJ2-7
V gene: TRBV27
clone size: .
CDR3 DNA: TGTGCCAGCGGTTTCAGGGGTCCTAACGAGCAGTACTTC
CDR3 protein: CASGFRGPNEQYF

D gene: .
J gene: TRBJ2-7
V gene: TRBV19
clone size: .
CDR3 DNA: TGTGCCAGTAGTATGACGGACCCTTACGAGCAGTACTTC
CDR3 protein: CASSMTDPYEQYF

D gene: .
J gene: TRBJ2-3
V gene: TRBV4-1
clone size: .
CDR3 DNA: TGCGCCAGCAGCCAAGGGCCCCTGAGGGAGCAGTATTTT
CDR3 protein: CASSQGPLREQYF

D gene: .
J gene: TRBJ1-1
V gene: TRBV27
clone size: .
CDR3 DNA: TGTGCCAGCAGTTCCCCCCTCATCGGCACTGAAGCTTTCTTT
CDR3 protein: CASSSPLIGTEAFF

D gene: TRBD1
J gene: TRBJ1-1
V gene: TRBV7-2
clone size: .
CDR3 DNA: TGTGCCAGCAGCTCGCGGACAGGGGACCCTGAAGCTTTCTTT
CDR3 protein: CASSSRTGDPEAFF

D gene: .
J gene: TRBJ2-7
V gene: TRBV7-2
clone size: .
CDR3 DNA: TGTGCCAGCTCTATGGGCCACTCGGCGTACGAGCAGTACTTC
CDR3 protein: CASSMGHSAYEQYF

D gene: .
J gene: TRBJ2-7
V gene: TRBV7-9
clone size: .
CDR3 DNA: TGTGCCAGCAGCTCAATGAGCGAGGTCCCGTACTACGAGCAGTACTTC
CDR3 protein: CASSSMSEVPYYEQYF

D gene: TRBD2
J gene: TRBJ2-1
V gene: TRBV24-1
clone size: .
CDR3 DNA: TGTGCCACCAACCGAGGCGGGCTAGCGGGAAATAATGAGCAGTTCTTC
CDR3 protein: CATNRGGLAGNNEQFF

D gene: .
J gene: TRBJ1-3
V gene: TRBV9
clone size: .
CDR3 DNA: TGTGCCAGCAGCGTCGGCACAGTGAACTCTGGAAACACCATATATTTT
CDR3 protein: CASSVGTVNSGNTIYF

D gene: .
J gene: TRBJ2-3
V gene: TRBV9
clone size: .
CDR3 DNA: TGTGCCAGCAGCGGACTCCACGCAGATACGCAGTATTTT
CDR3 protein: CASSGLHADTQYF

D gene: .
J gene: TRBJ2-5
V gene: TRBV5-1
clone size: .
CDR3 DNA: TGCGCCAGCAGCTTGGCCCCTGGTGCCTTATCGGCCCAGTACTTC
CDR3 protein: CASSLAPGALSAQYF

D gene: TRBD2
J gene: TRBJ2-3
V gene: TRBV5-4
clone size: .
CDR3 DNA: TGTGCCAGCAGCTTTTATGTGGGAGGGCTTGCAGATACGCAGTATTTT
CDR3 protein: CASSFYVGGLADTQYF

D gene: .
J gene: TRBJ2-7
V gene: TRBV9
clone size: .
CDR3 DNA: TGTGCCAGCAGCGCCAGCGGGCTGAGGGAGCAGTACTTC
CDR3 protein: CASSASGLREQYF

D gene: TRBD2
J gene: TRBJ2-7
V gene: TRBV7-2
clone size: .
CDR3 DNA: TGTGCCAGCAGCTGGACTAGCGGGAGCTACGAGCAGTACTTC
CDR3 protein: CASSWTSGSYEQYF

D gene: .
J gene: TRBJ2-3
V gene: TRBV12-3/TRBV12-4
clone size: .
CDR3 DNA: TGTGCCAGCAGGCGTACAGATACGCAGTATTTT
CDR3 protein: CASRRTDTQYF

D gene: .
J gene: TRBJ2-2
V gene: TRBV27
clone size: .
CDR3 DNA: TGTGCCAGCAGTTCGAGTCACAGGGTTAACACCGGGGAGCTGTTTTTT
CDR3 protein: CASSSSHRVNTGELFF

D gene: TRBD2
J gene: TRBJ2-3
V gene: TRBV12-5
clone size: .
CDR3 DNA: TGTGCTAGCCTCCTGACTAGCGAGGGAACGCAGTATTTT
CDR3 protein: CASLLTSEGTQYF

D gene: .
J gene: TRBJ2-7
V gene: TRBV4-1
clone size: once
CDR3 DNA: TGCGCCAGCGTCGACGGTGACTCCTACGAGCAGTACTTC
CDR3 protein: CASVDGDSYEQYF

D gene: .
J gene: TRBJ1-1
V gene: TRBV6-5
clone size: .
CDR3 DNA: TGTGCCAGCAGTTACATCGGCGGGGGGGGGACTGAAGCTTTCTTT
CDR3 protein: CASSYIGGGGTEAFF

D gene: TRBD2
J gene: TRBJ2-7
V gene: TRBV28
clone size: .
CDR3 DNA: TGTGCCAGCAGCCCCAGCGGGAGTAGAGGCGAGCAGTACTTC
CDR3 protein: CASSPSGSRGEQYF

D gene: .
J gene: TRBJ1-3
V gene: TRBV19
clone size: .
CDR3 DNA: TGTGCCAGTAGTATGACGGGCCACTCTGGAAACACCATATATTTT
CDR3 protein: CASSMTGHSGNTIYF

D gene: .
J gene: TRBJ2-7
V gene: TRBV19
clone size: .
CDR3 DNA: TGTGCCAGTAGATCGGGCCTGCGGGGAGCGAACGAGCAGTACTTC
CDR3 protein: CASRSGLRGANEQYF

D gene: .
J gene: TRBJ1-2
V gene: TRBV4-3
clone size: .
CDR3 DNA: TGCGCCAGCAGTCTATCGGTTAACTATGGCTACACCTTC
CDR3 protein: CASSLSVNYGYTF

D gene: .
J gene: TRBJ2-7
V gene: TRBV19
clone size: .
CDR3 DNA: TGTGCCACAGGGGACTCCTACGAGCAGTACTTC
CDR3 protein: CATGDSYEQYF

D gene: .
J gene: TRBJ2-7
V gene: TRBV28
clone size: .
CDR3 DNA: TGTGCCAGCAGCCCCGTCAGATTTGCCCACGAGCAGTACTTC
CDR3 protein: CASSPVRFAHEQYF

D gene: TRBD2
J gene: TRBJ2-1
V gene: TRBV29-1
clone size: .
CDR3 DNA: TGCAGCGCCCCGGGACTAGCGGGTTCTGAGCAGTTCTTC
CDR3 protein: CSAPGLAGSEQFF

D gene: .
J gene: TRBJ2-7
V gene: TRBV27
clone size: .
CDR3 DNA: TGTGCCAGCAGTTTATTTGGGGATACCTACGAGCAGTACTTC
CDR3 protein: CASSLFGDTYEQYF

D gene: .
J gene: TRBJ2-1
V gene: TRBV6-1
clone size: .
CDR3 DNA: TGTGCCAGCAGTGACGGAACAGGGGGGGTCAATGAGCAGTTCTTC
CDR3 protein: CASSDGTGGVNEQFF

D gene: TRBD1
J gene: TRBJ2-2
V gene: TRBV2
clone size: .
CDR3 DNA: TGTGCCAGCAGTGAACTGGACAGGGGGCTGACCGGGGAGCTGTTTTTT
CDR3 protein: CASSELDRGLTGELFF

D gene: .
J gene: TRBJ2-2
V gene: TRBV6-5
clone size: .
CDR3 DNA: TGTGCCAGCAGTCCAGGTTTTGGGGAGCTGTTTTTT
CDR3 protein: CASSPGFGELFF

D gene: TRBD1
J gene: TRBJ2-5
V gene: TRBV2
clone size: .
CDR3 DNA: TGTGCCAGCAGTGGCCAGGGGGCCCGAGAGACCCAGTACTTC
CDR3 protein: CASSGQGARETQYF

D gene: .
J gene: TRBJ2-6
V gene: TRBV5-8
clone size: once
CDR3 DNA: TGTGCCAGCAGCTTTACTGGGGCCAACGTCCTGACTTTC
CDR3 protein: CASSFTGANVLTF

D gene: .
J gene: TRBJ2-1
V gene: TRBV28
clone size: .
CDR3 DNA: TGTGCCAGCAGCCTCAATAGGGTTTTTGAGCAGTTCTTC
CDR3 protein: CASSLNRVFEQFF

D gene: .
J gene: TRBJ2-7
V gene: TRBV11-2
clone size: .
CDR3 DNA: TGTGCCAGCAGCTTAGGGGTTCGGGTTTCCTACGAGCAGTACTTC
CDR3 protein: CASSLGVRVSYEQYF

D gene: TRBD1
J gene: TRBJ1-5
V gene: TRBV19
clone size: .
CDR3 DNA: TGTGCCAGTAGTCGGACAGGTAGCAATCAGCCCCAGCATTTT
CDR3 protein: CASSRTGSNQPQHF

D gene: .
J gene: TRBJ2-3
V gene: TRBV29-1
clone size: once
CDR3 DNA: TGCAGCGTTGAAAGCCCAGATACGCAGTATTTT
CDR3 protein: CSVESPDTQYF